Presented here are 17 T cell receptor beta chains from one specimen sequenced in a study of T cell repertoires in cytomegalovirus infection. TCRdb called the reads again in MiXCR, with one record for every CDR3 protein. Among about 150,000 distinct CDR3 sequences listed, 23% were seen once. The sequencing sample was made of PBMCs. The source of these receptors is a human donor in good health (CMV status not recorded). Some clones in this sample may be carry-over from other donors' samples.

The CDR3 spells CASSRRGELNEKLFF. The CDR3 DNA reads as TGTGCCAGCAGTCGCCGTGGGGAGTTGAATGAAAAACTGTTTTTT. This chain joins TRBV28 and TRBJ1-4; D is uncertain. Trimming left V 5 bases short and J 5 bases short, with 15 bases between. Germline V gene data show CDR1 as MDHEN and CDR2 as SYDVKM. CDR3 length: 15 residues. The full variable domain, completed using reference TRBV28 and TRBJ1-4, is DVKVTQSSRYLVKRTGEKVFLECVQDMDHENMFWYRQDPGLGLRLIYFSYDVKMKEKGDIPEGYSVSREKKERFSLILESASTNQTSMYLCASSRRGELNEKLFFGSGTQLSVL.

At least ten counts were recorded for this clonotype. The rearrangement links TRBV7-6 to TRBJ2-2, with TRBD2 as a possible D gene (7 bases). V was cut by 5 bases and J by 5 bases, with 21 bases left in between. The CDR3 contains 17 residues. Germline V gene data show CDR1 as SGHVS and CDR2 as FNYEAQ. The CDR3 spells CASSPQTGGRGTGELFF. DNA of the CDR3: TGTGCCAGCAGCCCCCAGACCGGGGGGCGAGGAACCGGGGAGCTGTTTTTT.

The V call is TRBV20-1, the J call TRBJ1-6; TRBD1 agrees at 7 bases. The CDR3 has 15 amino acids. Trimming removed 2 bases from V and 9 bases from J; junction bases left unmatched: 10. CDR1 DFQATT and CDR2 SNEGSKA come from the germline V gene (reference sequence). CDR3 bases: TGCAGTGCTAGAAACCTTCGACAGGGTGGTTCACCCCTCCACTTT. Translation gives CSARNLRQGGSPLHF.

The sample holds many counts of this clonotype. The chain carries TRBV7-2 and TRBJ1-2; D is undetermined. Germline CDR1 reads SGHTA; CDR2 reads FQGNSA. The CDR3 contains 14 residues. Trimming took off 1 base at V and 2 bases at J, with 8 bases between the two ends. The CDR3 DNA is TGTGCCAGCAGCTTAGACGGGTCAAACTATGGCTACACCTTC. Translation: CASSLDGSNYGYTF. The full variable domain, with the rest looked up from reference TRBV7-2 and TRBJ1-2, is GAGVSQSPSNKVTEKGKDVELRCDPISGHTALYWYRQSLGQGLEFLIYFQGNSAPDKSGLPSDRFSAERTGGSVSTLTIQRTQQEDSAVYLCASSLDGSNYGYTFGSGTRLTVV.

The chain carries TRBV6-2 or TRBV6-3 and TRBJ2-5, with no clear D. V lost 1 base and J lost 5, with 5 bases in between. There are 12 residues in the CDR3. Germline CDR1 MNHEY, CDR2 SVGEGT. CDR3 DNA sequence: TGTGCCAGCAGTTACTATGCGGAGACCCAGTACTTC. Translating it yields CASSYYAETQYF.

The sample holds many counts of this clonotype. V is TRBV27 and J is TRBJ2-2; TRBD2 aligns across 7 bases. With V trimmed by 0 bases and J by 7 bases, 5 bases remained unmatched. This CDR3 contains 15 residues. Germline V gene data show CDR1 as MNHEY and CDR2 as SMNVEV (reference sequence). The CDR3 DNA sequence: TGTGCCAGCAGTTTATCGCTAGCGGCAAACGGGGAGCTGTTTTTT. Amino acids: CASSLSLAANGELFF.

The chain joins TRBV20-1 to TRBJ2-2; D could derive from TRBD1 or TRBD2 (5 bases each). Trimming pared 6 bases from V and 7 bases from J, leaving 24 bases between. This CDR3 has 16 amino acids. Germline V gene data show CDR1 as DFQATT and CDR2 as SNEGSKA (reference sequence). CDR3 loop: CSAEGRFGGSLGELFF. CDR3 in DNA: TGCAGTGCCGAAGGACGATTTGGGGGTTCACTCGGGGAGCTGTTTTTT.

This clonotype has only a few counts. The V gene is TRBV5-1, the J gene TRBJ2-3; D is uncertain. CDR1 and CDR2 from the germline V gene are SGHRS and YFSETQ. CDR3 size: 15 residues. V shed 1 base and J shed 1 base, with 10 bases lying between them. Here the CDR3 DNA reads TGCGCCAGCAGCTTGCAAGCCTCAGGCACAGATACGCAGTATTTT. Encoded protein: CASSLQASGTDTQYF.

The table lists this clonotype with a few counts. The gene calls are TRBV5-6 and TRBJ1-2; TRBD1 matches at 7 bases. Germline values: CDR1 SGHDT, CDR2 YYEEEE. The CDR3 has 15 residues. The V gene end was trimmed by 0 bases and the J gene end by 2 bases; junction bases not matched to a gene: 4. Here the CDR3 reads CASSLGGGGNYGYTF. CDR3 sequence (DNA): TGTGCCAGCAGCTTGGGGGGAGGGGGCAACTATGGCTACACCTTC.

This clonotype was recorded a few times. This chain uses TRBV7-9 with TRBJ2-3, with D possibly called TRBD1 or TRBD2 (5 bases each). The V end lost 2 bases, the J end lost 2 bases, and 11 bases lay between the germline ends. This CDR3 is 15 amino acids long. CDR1 SEHNR and CDR2 FQNEAQ come from the germline V gene (reference sequence). The DNA of the CDR3 is TGTGCCAGCAGCTTAAGGCAGGGAGTCACAGATACGCAGTATTTT. This gives the protein CASSLRQGVTDTQYF.

As to this clonotype: Given a much more abundant clone one base away, this may be a read error. This CDR3 fails to terminate in the conserved phenylalanine or tryptophan, so it likely reflects a read error. The chain is built from TRBV6-8 and TRBJ2-7; TRBD2 agrees at 8 bases. The CDR3 spans 14 residues. With 0 bases clipped from V and 2 bases from J, the junction kept 0 bases outside the gene matches. The germline CDR1 and CDR2 sequences are MNHGY and SAAAGT. The CDR3 coding sequence is TGTGCCAGCAGTTACTCAGCGGGAGCCTACGAGCAGTACTCC. Protein sequence: CASSYSAGAYEQYS.

In its sample, this clonotype was seen once. The gene calls are TRBV2 and TRBJ2-1; no clear D. The CDR3 extends over 11 amino acids. Looked up from germline, CDR1 is SNHLY and CDR2 is FYNNEI. Trimming removed 3 bases at V and 13 bases at J, with 10 bases between. For the CDR3, the DNA is TGTGCCAGCAGTGAGACACTCCAACAGTTCTTC. Protein sequence: CASSETLQQFF.

The gene calls are TRBV28 and TRBJ1-5, with 7 nucleotides matching TRBD1. V gave up 7 bases and J gave up 4 bases; unmatched junction bases: 10. The CDR3 is 15 residues long. Germline loops: CDR1 MDHEN, CDR2 SYDVKM. Written as DNA, the CDR3 is TGTGCCAGCAAGTCCGGAGGGGGCGGGAATCAGCCCCAGCATTTT. Translated, it gives CASKSGGGGNQPQHF. The whole variable domain, filled in from reference TRBV28 and TRBJ1-5, reads DVKVTQSSRYLVKRTGEKVFLECVQDMDHENMFWYRQDPGLGLRLIYFSYDVKMKEKGDIPEGYSVSREKKERFSLILESASTNQTSMYLCASKSGGGGNQPQHFGDGTRLSIL.

The chain has TRBV7-9 and TRBJ1-5, with 7 bases fitting TRBD1. V lost 5 bases and J lost 0; bases outside the gene matches: 7. This CDR3 has 16 amino acids. Germline V gene sequence: CDR1 SEHNR, CDR2 FQNEAQ (reference sequence). The CDR3 DNA sequence: TGTGCCAGCAGCCGAGGTGGGACAGCTAGCAATCAGCCCCAGCATTTT. It yields the protein CASSRGGTASNQPQHF. The variable domain in full, completed from reference TRBV7-9 and TRBJ1-5, reads DTGVSQNPRHKITKRGQNVTFRCDPISEHNRLYWYRQTLGQGPEFLTYFQNEAQLEKSRLLSDRFSAERPKGSFSTLEIQRTEQGDSAMYLCASSRGGTASNQPQHFGDGTRLSIL.

In DNA, the CDR3 is TGTGCCAGCAGCTTCGGGACAGGGAAAGAGACCCAGTACTTC. Protein sequence: CASSFGTGKETQYF. This chain links TRBV7-6 with TRBJ2-5, with TRBD1 identical over 9 bases. CDR3 length: 14 amino acids. Germline V gene sequence: CDR1 SGHVS, CDR2 FNYEAQ. Trimming at V came to 3 bases and at J to 3 bases, leaving 2 bases not matched to a gene.

This clonotype was seen more than once but under ten times. The rearrangement joins TRBV2 to TRBJ2-7, with TRBD1 as a possible D gene (5 bases). V was pared by 6 bases and J by 1 base, with 19 bases between. The CDR3 sequence is 16 residues long. Germline V CDR1 and CDR2: SNHLY, FYNNEI. CDR3 protein: CASRPSVGDSSYEQYF. For the CDR3, the DNA is TGTGCCAGCAGACCCTCAGTGGGCGACAGTTCCTACGAGCAGTACTTC.

This clonotype has a count of ten or more. The rearrangement joins TRBV7-2 to TRBJ2-1; 7 bases line up with TRBD2. The CDR3 is made up of 15 amino acids. After removal of 1 base from V and 9 bases from J, the junction contained 9 bases not matched to a gene. Per germline, CDR1 SGHTA and CDR2 FQGNSA. The CDR3 spells CASSLDWTRSGEQFF. Here the CDR3 DNA reads TGTGCCAGCAGCTTAGATTGGACTAGGAGCGGTGAGCAGTTCTTC. Variable domain in full (rest from reference TRBV7-2 and TRBJ2-1): GAGVSQSPSNKVTEKGKDVELRCDPISGHTALYWYRQSLGQGLEFLIYFQGNSAPDKSGLPSDRFSAERTGGSVSTLTIQRTQQEDSAVYLCASSLDWTRSGEQFFGPGTRLTVL.